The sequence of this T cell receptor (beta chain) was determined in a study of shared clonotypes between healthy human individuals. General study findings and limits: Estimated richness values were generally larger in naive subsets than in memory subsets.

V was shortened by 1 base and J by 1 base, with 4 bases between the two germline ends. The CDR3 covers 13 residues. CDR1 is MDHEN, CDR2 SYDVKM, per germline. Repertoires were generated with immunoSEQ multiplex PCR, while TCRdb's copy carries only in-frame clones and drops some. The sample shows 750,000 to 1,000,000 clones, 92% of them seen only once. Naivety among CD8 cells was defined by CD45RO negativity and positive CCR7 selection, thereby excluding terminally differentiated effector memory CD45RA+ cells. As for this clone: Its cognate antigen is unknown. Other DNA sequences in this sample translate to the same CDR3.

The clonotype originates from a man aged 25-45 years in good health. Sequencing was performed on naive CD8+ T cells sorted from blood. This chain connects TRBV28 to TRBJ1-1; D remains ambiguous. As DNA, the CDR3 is TGTGCCAGCAGTTTATTAGGGAACACTGAAGCTTTCTTT. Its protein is CASSLLGNTEAFF. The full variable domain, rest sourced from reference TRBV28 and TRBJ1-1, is DVKVTQSSRYLVKRTGEKVFLECVQDMDHENMFWYRQDPGLGLRLIYFSYDVKMKEKGDIPEGYSVSREKKERFSLILESASTNQTSMYLCASSLLGNTEAFFGQGTRLTVV.